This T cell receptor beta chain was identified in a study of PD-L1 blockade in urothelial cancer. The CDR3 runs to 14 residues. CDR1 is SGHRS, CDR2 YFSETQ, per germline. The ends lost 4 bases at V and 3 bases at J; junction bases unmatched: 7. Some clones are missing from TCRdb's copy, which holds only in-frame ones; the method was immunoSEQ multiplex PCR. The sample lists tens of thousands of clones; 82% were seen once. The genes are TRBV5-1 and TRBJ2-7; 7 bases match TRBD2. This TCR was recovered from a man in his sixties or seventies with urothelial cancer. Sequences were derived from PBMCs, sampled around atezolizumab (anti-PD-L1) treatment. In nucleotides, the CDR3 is TGCGCCAGCAGCCCCCCCCAGCGGGGCTACGAGCAGTACTTC. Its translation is CASSPPQRGYEQYF.